This T cell receptor (beta chain) was captured in a study of CD4 and CD8 cells across lung adenocarcinoma regions. Note on this clonotype: At one end the junction does not follow the germline gene, possibly because of a read error.

MiXCR, run by TCRdb on the PCR reads, gives a single entry per CDR3 protein. The sample consists of about 10,000 distinct CDR3 sequences, roughly 49% of them appearing once. There are 14 residues in the CDR3. This TCR derives from a male donor with lung adenocarcinoma. The CD4 and CD8 labels of this study may be unreliable. The sample comprised CD8+ T cells from the margin of a lung tumor. This rearrangement joins TRBV12-3 or TRBV12-4 to TRBJ2-3, with D tentatively TRBD2 (5 bases). CDR3 DNA sequence: TGTGCGGGCCTTCCGGCTGGGAGCACCAATGCGCAGTACTTT. It yields the protein CAGLPAGSTNAQYF.